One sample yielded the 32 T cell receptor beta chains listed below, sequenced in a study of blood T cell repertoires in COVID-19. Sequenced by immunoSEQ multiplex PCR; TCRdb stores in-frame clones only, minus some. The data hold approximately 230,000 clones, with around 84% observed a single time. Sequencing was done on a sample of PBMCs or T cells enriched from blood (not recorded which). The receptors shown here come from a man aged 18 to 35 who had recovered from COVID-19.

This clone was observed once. CDR3 nucleotides: TGCGCCAGCAGCCACGCCGAGCCGGGGACAGATACGCAGTATTTT. Its protein product is CASSHAEPGTDTQYF. The chain carries TRBV4-1 and TRBJ2-3; D perhaps matches TRBD2 (5 bases). V gave up 3 bases and J gave up 3 bases, with 13 bases separating them. This CDR3 contains 15 residues. The germline gives CDR1 MGHRA, CDR2 YSYEKL.

CDR3 in DNA: TGTGCCTGGGCAGCCGGGGCTGGAAACACCATATATTTT. It encodes CAWAAGAGNTIYF. The rearrangement uses TRBV30 and TRBJ1-3; D unclear. Trimming shortened V by 5 bases and J by 2 bases, and 10 bases separated the two germline ends. This CDR3 spans 13 amino acids. Germline V lookup: CDR1 GTSNPN, CDR2 SVGIG (reference sequence).

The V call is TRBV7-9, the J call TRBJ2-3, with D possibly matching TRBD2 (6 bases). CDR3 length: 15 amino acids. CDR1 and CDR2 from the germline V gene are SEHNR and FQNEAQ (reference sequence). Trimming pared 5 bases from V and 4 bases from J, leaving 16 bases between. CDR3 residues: CASSVFGWEADTQYF. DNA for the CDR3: TGTGCCAGCAGCGTCTTCGGCTGGGAGGCAGATACGCAGTATTTT.

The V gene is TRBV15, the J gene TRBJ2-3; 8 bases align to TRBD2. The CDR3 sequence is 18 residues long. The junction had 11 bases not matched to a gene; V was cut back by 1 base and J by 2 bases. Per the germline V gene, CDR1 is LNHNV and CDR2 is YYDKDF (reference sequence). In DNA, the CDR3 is TGTGCCACCAGCAGAGTTTATCCCGTGACTAGCGTCACAGATACGCAGTATTTT. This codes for CATSRVYPVTSVTDTQYF.

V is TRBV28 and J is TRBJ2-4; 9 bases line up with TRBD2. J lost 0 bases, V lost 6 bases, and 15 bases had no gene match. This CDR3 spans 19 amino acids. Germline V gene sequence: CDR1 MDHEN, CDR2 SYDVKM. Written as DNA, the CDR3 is TGTGCCAGCAGGACGATGCGGGAGGGCTCAGTCCTAGCCAAAAACATTCAGTACTTC. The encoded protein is CASRTMREGSVLAKNIQYF.

CDR3 sequence reads: CASSPRKQGTSYNEQFF. Written as DNA, the CDR3 is TGTGCCAGCAGCCCCCGGAAACAGGGGACCTCCTACAATGAGCAGTTCTTC. This rearrangement joins TRBV7-2 to TRBJ2-1; 7 nucleotides agree with TRBD1. Germline lookup yields CDR1 SGHTA and CDR2 FQGNSA. The CDR3 length is 17 residues. V was clipped by 5 bases and J by 0 bases; unmatched bases: 10.

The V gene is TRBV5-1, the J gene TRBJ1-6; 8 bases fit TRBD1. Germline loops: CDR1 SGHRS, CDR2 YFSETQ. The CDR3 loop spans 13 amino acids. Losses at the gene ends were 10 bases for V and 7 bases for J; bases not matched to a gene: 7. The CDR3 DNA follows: TGCGCCTCCAAGACAGGGGAGAATTCACCCCTCCACTTT. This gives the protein CASKTGENSPLHF.

The CDR3 sequence: CASVTWTGAMNTEAFF. The CDR3 coding sequence is TGTGCCAGTGTTACCTGGACAGGGGCCATGAACACTGAAGCTTTCTTT. This rearrangement joins TRBV19 to TRBJ1-1, with 9 bases that match TRBD1. J was trimmed by 0 bases and V by 8 bases; bases with no gene match: 10. This CDR3 contains 16 residues. Germline assignment: CDR1 LNHDA and CDR2 SQIVND (reference sequence). Together with reference TRBV19 and TRBJ1-1, the CDR3 gives the full variable domain: DGGITQSPKYLFRKEGQNVTLSCEQNLNHDAMYWYRQDPGQGLRLIYYSQIVNDFQKGDIAEGYSVSREKKESFPLTVTSAQKNPTAFYLCASVTWTGAMNTEAFFGQGTRLTVV.

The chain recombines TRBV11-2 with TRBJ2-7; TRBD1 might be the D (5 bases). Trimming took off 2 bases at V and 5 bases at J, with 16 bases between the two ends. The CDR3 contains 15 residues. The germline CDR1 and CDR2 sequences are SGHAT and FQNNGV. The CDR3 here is CASSLFGRVSDEQYF. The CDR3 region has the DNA TGTGCCAGCAGCTTATTCGGCAGGGTGAGCGACGAGCAGTACTTC.

CDR3 DNA: TGTGCCAGCAGTTACGGACAGGGCGACTATGGCTACACCTTC. The encoded protein is CASSYGQGDYGYTF. The J gene is TRBJ1-2, the V gene TRBV6-2 or TRBV6-3, with TRBD1 matching 8 bases. Germline V gene data show CDR1 as MNHEY and CDR2 as SVGEGT. The J segment lost 3 bases and the V segment lost 2 bases, leaving 2 bases of the junction unmatched. The CDR3 spans 14 residues.

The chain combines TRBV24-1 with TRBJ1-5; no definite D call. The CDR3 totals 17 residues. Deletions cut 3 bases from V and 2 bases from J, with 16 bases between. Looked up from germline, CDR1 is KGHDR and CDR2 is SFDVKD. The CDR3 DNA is TGTGCCACCAGTGATCGTACTTTACCCCGAGGCAATCAGCCCCAGCATTTT. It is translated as CATSDRTLPRGNQPQHF.

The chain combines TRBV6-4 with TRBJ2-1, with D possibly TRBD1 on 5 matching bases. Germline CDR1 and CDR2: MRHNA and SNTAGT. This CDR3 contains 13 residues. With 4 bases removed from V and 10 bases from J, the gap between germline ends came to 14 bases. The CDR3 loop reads CASSGNTWGEQFF. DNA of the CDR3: TGTGCCAGCAGTGGGAATACCTGGGGCGAGCAGTTCTTC.

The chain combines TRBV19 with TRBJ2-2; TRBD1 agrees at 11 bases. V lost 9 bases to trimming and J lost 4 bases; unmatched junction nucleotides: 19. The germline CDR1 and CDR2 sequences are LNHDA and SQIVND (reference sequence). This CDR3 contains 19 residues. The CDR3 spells CASGYASGTGGLGTGELFF. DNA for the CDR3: TGTGCCAGCGGCTATGCATCCGGGACAGGGGGATTAGGCACCGGGGAGCTGTTTTTT. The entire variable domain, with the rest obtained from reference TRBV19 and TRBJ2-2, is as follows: DGGITQSPKYLFRKEGQNVTLSCEQNLNHDAMYWYRQDPGQGLRLIYYSQIVNDFQKGDIAEGYSVSREKKESFPLTVTSAQKNPTAFYLCASGYASGTGGLGTGELFFGEGSRLTVL.

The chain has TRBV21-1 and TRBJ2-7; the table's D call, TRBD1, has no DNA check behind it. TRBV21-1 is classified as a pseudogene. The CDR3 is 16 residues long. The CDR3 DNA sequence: TGTGCCAGCAGCCCTTGGGACCGGGACAACTCCTACGAGCAGTACTTC. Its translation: CASSPWDRDNSYEQYF.

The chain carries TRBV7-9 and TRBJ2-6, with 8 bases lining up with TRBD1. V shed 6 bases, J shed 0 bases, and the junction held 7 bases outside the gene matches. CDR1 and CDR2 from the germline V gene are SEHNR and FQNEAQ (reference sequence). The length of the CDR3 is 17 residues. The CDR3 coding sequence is TGTGCCAGCAGTGGACAGGGCCTACTCTCTGGGGCCAACGTCCTGACTTTC. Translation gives CASSGQGLLSGANVLTF.

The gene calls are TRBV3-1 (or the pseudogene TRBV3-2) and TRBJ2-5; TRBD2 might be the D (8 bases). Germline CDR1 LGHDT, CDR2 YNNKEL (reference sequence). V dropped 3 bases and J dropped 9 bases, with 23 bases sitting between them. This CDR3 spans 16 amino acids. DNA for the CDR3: TGTGCCAGCAGCCAGGTCCCCGGGACTAGGGGGCAATCCCAGTACTTC. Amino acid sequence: CASSQVPGTRGQSQYF.

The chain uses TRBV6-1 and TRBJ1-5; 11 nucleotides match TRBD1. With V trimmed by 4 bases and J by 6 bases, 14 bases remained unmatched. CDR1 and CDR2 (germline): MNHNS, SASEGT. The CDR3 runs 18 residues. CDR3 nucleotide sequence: TGTGCCAGCAGTGGGTGGACAGGGGGCGCGACGGGGAGTCAGCCCCAGCATTTT. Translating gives CASSGWTGGATGSQPQHF.

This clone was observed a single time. CDR3 sequence reads: CASSPSRTEAFF. CDR3 sequence (DNA): TGTGCCAGCAGTCCGTCTAGGACTGAAGCTTTCTTT. The chain recombines TRBV12-3 or TRBV12-4 with TRBJ1-1, with D hard to call. The ends were cut back, 5 bases at V and 5 bases at J, with 9 bases in the middle. The CDR3 totals 12 residues.

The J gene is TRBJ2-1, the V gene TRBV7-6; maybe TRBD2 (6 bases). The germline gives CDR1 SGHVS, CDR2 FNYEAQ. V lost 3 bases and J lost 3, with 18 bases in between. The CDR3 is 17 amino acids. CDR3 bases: TGTGCCAGCAGCTTTAGGGTTGGGGGACTGTTCTACAATGAGCAGTTCTTC. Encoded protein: CASSFRVGGLFYNEQFF.

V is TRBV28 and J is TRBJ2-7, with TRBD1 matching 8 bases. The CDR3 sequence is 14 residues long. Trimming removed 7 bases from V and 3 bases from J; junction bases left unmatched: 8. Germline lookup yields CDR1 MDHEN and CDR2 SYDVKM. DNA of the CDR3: TGTGCCAGCACTGATGGACAGGGAGTCTACGAGCAGTACTTC. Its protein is CASTDGQGVYEQYF.

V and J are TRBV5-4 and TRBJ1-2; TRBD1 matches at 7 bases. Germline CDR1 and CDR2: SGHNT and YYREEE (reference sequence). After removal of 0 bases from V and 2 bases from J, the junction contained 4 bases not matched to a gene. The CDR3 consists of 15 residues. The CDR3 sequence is CASSLGQGKNYGYTF. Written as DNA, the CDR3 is TGTGCCAGCAGCTTGGGACAGGGTAAGAACTATGGCTACACCTTC.

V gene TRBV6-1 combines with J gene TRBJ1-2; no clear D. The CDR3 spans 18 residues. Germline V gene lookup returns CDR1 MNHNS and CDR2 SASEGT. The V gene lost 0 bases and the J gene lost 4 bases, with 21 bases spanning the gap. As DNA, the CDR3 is TGTGCCAGCAGTGAAGCGATTCCGAGGGAGGGAGCGACCTATGGCTACACCTTC. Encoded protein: CASSEAIPREGATYGYTF.

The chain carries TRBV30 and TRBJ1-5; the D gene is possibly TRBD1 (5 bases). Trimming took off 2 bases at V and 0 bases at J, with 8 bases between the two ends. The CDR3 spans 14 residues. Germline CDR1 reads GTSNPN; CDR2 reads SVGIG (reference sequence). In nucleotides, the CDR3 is TGTGCCTGGAGTCAGGGCGATAGCAATCAGCCCCAGCATTTT. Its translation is CAWSQGDSNQPQHF.

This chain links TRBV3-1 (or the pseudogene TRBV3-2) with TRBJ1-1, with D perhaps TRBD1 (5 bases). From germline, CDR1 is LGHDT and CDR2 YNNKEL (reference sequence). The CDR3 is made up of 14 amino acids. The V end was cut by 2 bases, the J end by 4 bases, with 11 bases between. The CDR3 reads CASSQLEGSTEAFF. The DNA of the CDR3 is TGTGCCAGCAGCCAATTGGAGGGGAGCACTGAAGCTTTCTTT.

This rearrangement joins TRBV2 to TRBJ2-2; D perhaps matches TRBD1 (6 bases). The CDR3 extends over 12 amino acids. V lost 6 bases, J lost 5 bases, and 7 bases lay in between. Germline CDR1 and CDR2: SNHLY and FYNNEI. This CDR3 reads CASRTGTGELFF. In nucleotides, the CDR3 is TGTGCCAGCAGGACAGGAACCGGGGAGCTGTTTTTT.

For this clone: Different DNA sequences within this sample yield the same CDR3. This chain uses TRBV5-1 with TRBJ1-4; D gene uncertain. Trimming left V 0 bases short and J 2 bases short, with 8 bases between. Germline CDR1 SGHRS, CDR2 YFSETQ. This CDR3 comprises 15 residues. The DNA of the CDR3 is TGCGCCAGCAGCTTGGGATCCGGGACTAATGAAAAACTGTTTTTT. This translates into CASSLGSGTNEKLFF.

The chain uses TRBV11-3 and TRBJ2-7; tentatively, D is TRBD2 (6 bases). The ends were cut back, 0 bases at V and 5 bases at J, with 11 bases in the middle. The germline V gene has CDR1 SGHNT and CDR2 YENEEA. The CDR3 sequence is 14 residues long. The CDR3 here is CASSLDPRGDEQYF. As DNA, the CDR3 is TGTGCCAGCAGCTTAGACCCCCGCGGGGACGAGCAGTACTTC. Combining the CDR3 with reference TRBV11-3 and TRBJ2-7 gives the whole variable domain EAGVVQSPRYKIIEKKQPVAFWCNPISGHNTLYWYLQNLGQGPELLIRYENEEAVDDSQLPKDRFSAERLKGVDSTLKIQPAELGDSAVYLCASSLDPRGDEQYFGPGTRLTVT.

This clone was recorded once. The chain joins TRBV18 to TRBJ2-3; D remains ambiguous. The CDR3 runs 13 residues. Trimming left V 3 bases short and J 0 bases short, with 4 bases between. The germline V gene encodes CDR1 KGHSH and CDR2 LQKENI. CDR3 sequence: CASSPKSTDTQYF. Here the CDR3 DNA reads TGTGCCAGCTCACCTAAAAGCACAGATACGCAGTATTTT.

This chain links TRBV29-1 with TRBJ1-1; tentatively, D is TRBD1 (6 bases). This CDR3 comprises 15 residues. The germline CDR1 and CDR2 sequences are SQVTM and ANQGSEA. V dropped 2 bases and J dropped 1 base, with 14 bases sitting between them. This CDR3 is CSVESRGARNTEAFF. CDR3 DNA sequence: TGCAGCGTTGAATCCAGGGGCGCAAGGAACACTGAAGCTTTCTTT.

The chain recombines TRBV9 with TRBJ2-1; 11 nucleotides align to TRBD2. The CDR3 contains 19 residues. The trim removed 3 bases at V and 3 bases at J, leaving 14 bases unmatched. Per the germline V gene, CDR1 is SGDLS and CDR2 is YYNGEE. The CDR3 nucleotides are TGTGCCAGCAGCGCGCCGGGACTAGCGGAAGTAAAAGGCTACAATGAGCAGTTCTTC. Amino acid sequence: CASSAPGLAEVKGYNEQFF. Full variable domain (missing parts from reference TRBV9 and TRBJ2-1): DSGVTQTPKHLITATGQRVTLRCSPRSGDLSVYWYQQSLDQGLQFLIQYYNGEERAKGNILERFSAQQFPDLHSELNLSSLELGDSALYFCASSAPGLAEVKGYNEQFFGPGTRLTVL.

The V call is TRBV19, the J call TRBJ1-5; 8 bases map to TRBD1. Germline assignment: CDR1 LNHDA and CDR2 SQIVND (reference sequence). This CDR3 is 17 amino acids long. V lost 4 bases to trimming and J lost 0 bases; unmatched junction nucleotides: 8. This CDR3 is CASSRRGQGPSNQPQHF. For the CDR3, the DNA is TGTGCCAGTAGTAGGCGCGGACAGGGACCTAGCAATCAGCCCCAGCATTTT.

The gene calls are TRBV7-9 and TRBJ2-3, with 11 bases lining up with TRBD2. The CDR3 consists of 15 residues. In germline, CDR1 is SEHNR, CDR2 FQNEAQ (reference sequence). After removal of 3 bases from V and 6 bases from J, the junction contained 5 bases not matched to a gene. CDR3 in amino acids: CASSFVLAGDDTQYF. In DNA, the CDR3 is TGTGCCAGCAGCTTCGTACTAGCGGGGGACGATACGCAGTATTTT.